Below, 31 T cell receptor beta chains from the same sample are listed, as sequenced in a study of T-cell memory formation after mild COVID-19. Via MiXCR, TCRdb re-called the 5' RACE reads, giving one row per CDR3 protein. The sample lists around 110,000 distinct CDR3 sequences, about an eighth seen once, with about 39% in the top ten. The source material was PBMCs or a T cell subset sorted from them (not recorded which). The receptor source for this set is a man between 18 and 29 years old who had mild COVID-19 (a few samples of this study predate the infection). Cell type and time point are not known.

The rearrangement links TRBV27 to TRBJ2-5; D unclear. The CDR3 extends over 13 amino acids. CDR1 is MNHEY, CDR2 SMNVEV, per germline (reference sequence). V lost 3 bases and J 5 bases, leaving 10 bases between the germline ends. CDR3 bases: TGTGCCAGCAGTTTCCGCAACATGGAGACCCAGTACTTC. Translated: CASSFRNMETQYF.

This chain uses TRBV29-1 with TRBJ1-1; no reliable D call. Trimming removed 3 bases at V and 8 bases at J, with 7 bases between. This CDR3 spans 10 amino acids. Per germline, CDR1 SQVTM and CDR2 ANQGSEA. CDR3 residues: CSVDTGEAFF. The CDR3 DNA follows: TGCAGCGTTGATACCGGGGAAGCTTTCTTT. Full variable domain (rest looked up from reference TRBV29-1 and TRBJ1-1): SAVISQKPSRDICQRGTSLTIQCQVDSQVTMMFWYRQQPGQSLTLIATANQGSEATYESGFVIDKFPISRPNLTFSTLTVSNMSPEDSSIYLCSVDTGEAFFGQGTRLTVV.

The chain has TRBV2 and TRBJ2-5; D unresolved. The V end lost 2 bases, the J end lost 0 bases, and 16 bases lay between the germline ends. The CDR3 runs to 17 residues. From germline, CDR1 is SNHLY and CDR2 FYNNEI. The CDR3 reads CASSEKGRYYYQETQYF. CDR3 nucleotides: TGTGCCAGCAGTGAAAAGGGCCGATACTACTACCAAGAGACCCAGTACTTC.

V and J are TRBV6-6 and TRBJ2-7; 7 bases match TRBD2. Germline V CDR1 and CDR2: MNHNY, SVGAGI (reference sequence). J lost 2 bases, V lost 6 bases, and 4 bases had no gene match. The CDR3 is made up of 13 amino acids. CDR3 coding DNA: TGTGCCAGCAGCGGGAGGCCACCCTACGAGCAGTACGTC. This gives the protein CASSGRPPYEQYV.

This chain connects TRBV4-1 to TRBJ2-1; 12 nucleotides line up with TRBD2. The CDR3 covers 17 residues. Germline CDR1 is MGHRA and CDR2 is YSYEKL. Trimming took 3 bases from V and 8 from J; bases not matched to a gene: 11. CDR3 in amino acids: CASSQGVASGGVDEQFF. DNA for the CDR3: TGCGCCAGCAGCCAGGGGGTGGCTAGCGGGGGGGTAGATGAGCAGTTCTTC.

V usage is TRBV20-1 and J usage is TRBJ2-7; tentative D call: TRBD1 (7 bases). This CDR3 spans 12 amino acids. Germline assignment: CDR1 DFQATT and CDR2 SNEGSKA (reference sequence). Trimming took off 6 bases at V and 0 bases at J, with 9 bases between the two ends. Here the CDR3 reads CSARDSSYEQYV. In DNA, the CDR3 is TGCAGTGCGCGGGACAGCTCCTACGAGCAGTACGTC.

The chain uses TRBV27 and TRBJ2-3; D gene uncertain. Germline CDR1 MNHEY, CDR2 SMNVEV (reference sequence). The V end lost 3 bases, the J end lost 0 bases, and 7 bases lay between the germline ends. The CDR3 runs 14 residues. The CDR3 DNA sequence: TGTGCCAGCAGTTTTACCCTTAGCACAGATACGCAGTATTTT. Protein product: CASSFTLSTDTQYF.

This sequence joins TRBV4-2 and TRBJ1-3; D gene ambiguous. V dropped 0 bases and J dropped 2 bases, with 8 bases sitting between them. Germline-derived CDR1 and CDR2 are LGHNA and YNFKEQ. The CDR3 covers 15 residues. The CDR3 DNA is TGTGCCAGCAGCCAAGAGCCCCAGCCTGGAAACACCATATATTTT. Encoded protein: CASSQEPQPGNTIYF.

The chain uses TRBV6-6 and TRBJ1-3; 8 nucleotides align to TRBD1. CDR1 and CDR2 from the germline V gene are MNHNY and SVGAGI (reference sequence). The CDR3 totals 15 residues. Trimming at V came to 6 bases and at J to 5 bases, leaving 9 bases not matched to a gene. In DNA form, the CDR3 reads TGTGCCAGCAGGCTGGGACAGGCGACCCGAAACACCATATATTTT. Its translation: CASRLGQATRNTIYF.

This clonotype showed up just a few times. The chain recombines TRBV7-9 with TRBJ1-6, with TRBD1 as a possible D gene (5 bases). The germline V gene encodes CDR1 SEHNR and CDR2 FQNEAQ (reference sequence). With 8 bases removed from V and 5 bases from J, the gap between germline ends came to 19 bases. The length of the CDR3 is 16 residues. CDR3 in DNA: TGTGCCAGCCAATTGGAGGGGAGGGTAAATAATTCACCCCTCCACTTT. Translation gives CASQLEGRVNNSPLHF.

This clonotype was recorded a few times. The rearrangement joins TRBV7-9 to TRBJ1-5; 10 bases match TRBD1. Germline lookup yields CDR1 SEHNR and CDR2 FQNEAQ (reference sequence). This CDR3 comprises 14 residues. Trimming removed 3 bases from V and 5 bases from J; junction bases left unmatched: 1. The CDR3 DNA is TGTGCCAGCAGCTTGACAGGGGGCGATCAGCCCCAGCATTTT. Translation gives CASSLTGGDQPQHF.

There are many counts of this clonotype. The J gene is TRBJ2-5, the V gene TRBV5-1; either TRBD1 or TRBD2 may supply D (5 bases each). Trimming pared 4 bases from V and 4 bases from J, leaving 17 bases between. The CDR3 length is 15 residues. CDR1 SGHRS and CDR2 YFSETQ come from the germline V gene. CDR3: CASSHFWGRAETQYF. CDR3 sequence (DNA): TGCGCCAGCAGCCATTTCTGGGGGAGAGCAGAGACCCAGTACTTC.

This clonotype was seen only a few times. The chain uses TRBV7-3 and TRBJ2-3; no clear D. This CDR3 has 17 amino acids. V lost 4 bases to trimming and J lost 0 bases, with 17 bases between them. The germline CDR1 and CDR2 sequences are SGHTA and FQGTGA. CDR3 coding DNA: TGTGCCAGCAGCTCGCCTCCGGACGGTGCTAGCACAGATACGCAGTATTTT. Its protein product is CASSSPPDGASTDTQYF.

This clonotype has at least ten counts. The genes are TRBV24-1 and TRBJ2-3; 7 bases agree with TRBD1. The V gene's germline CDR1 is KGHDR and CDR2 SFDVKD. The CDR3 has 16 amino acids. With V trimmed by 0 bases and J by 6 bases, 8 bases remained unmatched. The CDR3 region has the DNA TGTGCCACCAGTGATTTGACCGACAGGGCAGCCGATACGCAGTATTTT. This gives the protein CATSDLTDRAADTQYF.

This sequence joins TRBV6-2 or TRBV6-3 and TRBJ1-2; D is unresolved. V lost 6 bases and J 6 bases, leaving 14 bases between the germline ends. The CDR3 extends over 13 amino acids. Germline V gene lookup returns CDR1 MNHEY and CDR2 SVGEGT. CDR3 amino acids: CASSPRVSNGYTF. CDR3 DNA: TGTGCCAGCAGCCCTCGCGTCTCGAATGGCTACACCTTC.

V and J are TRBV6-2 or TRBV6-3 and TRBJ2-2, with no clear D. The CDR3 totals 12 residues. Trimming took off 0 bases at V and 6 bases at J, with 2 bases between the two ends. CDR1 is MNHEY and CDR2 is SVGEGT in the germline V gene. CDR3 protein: CASSYSAGELFF. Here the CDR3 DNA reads TGTGCCAGCAGTTACTCTGCCGGGGAGCTGTTTTTT.

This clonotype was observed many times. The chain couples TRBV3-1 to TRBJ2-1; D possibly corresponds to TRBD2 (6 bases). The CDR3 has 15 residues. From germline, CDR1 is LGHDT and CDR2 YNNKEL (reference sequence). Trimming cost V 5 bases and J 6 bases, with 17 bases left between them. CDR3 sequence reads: CASSSTSTSPNEQFF. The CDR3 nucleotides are TGTGCCAGCAGCTCCACTAGCACATCCCCCAATGAGCAGTTCTTC.

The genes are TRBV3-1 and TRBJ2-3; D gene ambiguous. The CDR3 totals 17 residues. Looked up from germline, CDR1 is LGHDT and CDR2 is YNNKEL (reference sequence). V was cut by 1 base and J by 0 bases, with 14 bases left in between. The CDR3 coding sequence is TGTGCCAGCAGCCAAGGGGTTGCGCACGTGAGCACAGATACGCAGTATTTT. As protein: CASSQGVAHVSTDTQYF.

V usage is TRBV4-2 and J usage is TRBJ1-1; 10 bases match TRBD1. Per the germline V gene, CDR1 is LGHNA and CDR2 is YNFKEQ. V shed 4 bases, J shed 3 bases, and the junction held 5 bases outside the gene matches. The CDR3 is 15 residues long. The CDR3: CASSPTGGEDTEAFF. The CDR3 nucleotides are TGTGCCAGCAGCCCGACAGGGGGCGAGGACACTGAAGCTTTCTTT.

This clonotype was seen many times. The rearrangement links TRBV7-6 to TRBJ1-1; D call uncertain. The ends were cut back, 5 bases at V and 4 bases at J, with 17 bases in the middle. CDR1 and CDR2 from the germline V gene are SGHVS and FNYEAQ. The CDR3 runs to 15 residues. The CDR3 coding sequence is TGTGCCAGCAGCCCTGACTCCGGTTGGAGCACTGAAGCTTTCTTT. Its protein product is CASSPDSGWSTEAFF. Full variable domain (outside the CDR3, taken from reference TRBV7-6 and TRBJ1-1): GAGVSQSPRYKVTKRGQDVALRCDPISGHVSLYWYRQALGQGPEFLTYFNYEAQQDKSGLPNDRFSAERPEGSISTLTIQRTEQRDSAMYRCASSPDSGWSTEAFFGQGTRLTVV.

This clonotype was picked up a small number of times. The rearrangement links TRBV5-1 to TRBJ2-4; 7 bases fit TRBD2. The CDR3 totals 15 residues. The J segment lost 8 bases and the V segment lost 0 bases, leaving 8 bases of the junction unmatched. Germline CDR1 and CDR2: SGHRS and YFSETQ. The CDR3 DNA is TGCGCCAGCAGCTTGGATTCTGGGGCGGGGGACATTCAGTACTTC. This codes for CASSLDSGAGDIQYF. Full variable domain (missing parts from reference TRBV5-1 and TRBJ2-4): KAGVTQTPRYLIKTRGQQVTLSCSPISGHRSVSWYQQTPGQGLQFLFEYFSETQRNKGNFPGRFSGRQFSNSRSEMNVSTLELGDSALYLCASSLDSGAGDIQYFGAGTRLSVL.

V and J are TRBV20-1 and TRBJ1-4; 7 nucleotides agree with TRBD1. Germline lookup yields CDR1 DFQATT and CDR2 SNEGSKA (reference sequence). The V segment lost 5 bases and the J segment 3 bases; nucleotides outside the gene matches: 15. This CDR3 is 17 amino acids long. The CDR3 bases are TGCAGTGCTTTCCCCCCGAGCACAGGGGAGGCTAATGAAAAACTGTTTTTT. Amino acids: CSAFPPSTGEANEKLFF.

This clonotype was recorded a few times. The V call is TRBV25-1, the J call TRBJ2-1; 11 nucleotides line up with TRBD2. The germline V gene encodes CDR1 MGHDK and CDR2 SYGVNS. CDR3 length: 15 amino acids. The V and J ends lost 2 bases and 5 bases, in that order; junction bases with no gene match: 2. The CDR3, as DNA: TGTGCCAGCAGTGAAGGTAGCGGGGGGGACAATGAGCAGTTCTTC. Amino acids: CASSEGSGGDNEQFF.

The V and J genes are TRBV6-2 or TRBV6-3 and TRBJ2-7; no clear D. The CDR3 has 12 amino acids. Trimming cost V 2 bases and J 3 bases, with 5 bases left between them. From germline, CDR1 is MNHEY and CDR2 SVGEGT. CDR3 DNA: TGTGCCAGCAGTTACGTGTACTACGAGCAGTACTTC. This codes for CASSYVYYEQYF.

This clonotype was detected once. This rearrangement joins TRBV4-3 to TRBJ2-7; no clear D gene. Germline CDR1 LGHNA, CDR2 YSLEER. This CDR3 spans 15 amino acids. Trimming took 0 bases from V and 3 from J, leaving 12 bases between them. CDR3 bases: TGCGCCAGCAGCCAAGATATAGGCAGGAACTACGAGCAGTACTTC. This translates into CASSQDIGRNYEQYF.

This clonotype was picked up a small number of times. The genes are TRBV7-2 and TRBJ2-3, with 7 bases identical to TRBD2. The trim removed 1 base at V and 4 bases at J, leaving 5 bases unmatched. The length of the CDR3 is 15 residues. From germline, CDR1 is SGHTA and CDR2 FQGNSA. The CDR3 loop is CASSLVGGRADTQYF. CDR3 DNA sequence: TGTGCCAGCAGCTTAGTCGGGGGGAGGGCAGATACGCAGTATTTT.

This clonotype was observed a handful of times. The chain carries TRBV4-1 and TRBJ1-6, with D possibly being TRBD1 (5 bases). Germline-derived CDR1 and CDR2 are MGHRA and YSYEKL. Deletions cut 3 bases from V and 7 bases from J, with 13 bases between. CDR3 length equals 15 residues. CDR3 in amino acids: CASSHSGTANSPLHF. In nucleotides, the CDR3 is TGCGCCAGCAGCCACTCCGGGACGGCAAATTCACCCCTCCACTTT.

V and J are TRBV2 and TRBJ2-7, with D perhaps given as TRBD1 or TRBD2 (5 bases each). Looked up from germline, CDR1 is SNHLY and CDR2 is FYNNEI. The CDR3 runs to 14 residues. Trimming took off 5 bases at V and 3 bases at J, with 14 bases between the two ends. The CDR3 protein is CASSPSGALYEQYF. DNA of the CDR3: TGTGCCAGCAGTCCTTCCGGGGCCCTCTACGAGCAGTACTTC.

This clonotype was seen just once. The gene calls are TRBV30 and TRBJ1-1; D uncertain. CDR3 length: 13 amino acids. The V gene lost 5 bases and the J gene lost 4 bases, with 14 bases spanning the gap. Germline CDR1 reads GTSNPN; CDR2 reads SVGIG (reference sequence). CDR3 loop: CAWEAAERTEAFF. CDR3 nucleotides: TGTGCCTGGGAGGCGGCTGAGCGCACTGAAGCTTTCTTT.

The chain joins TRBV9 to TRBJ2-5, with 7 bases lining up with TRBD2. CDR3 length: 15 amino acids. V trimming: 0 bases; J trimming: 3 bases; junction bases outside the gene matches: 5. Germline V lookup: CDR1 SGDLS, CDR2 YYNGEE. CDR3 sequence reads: CASSVEASGEETQYF. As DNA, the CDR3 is TGTGCCAGCAGCGTAGAGGCTAGCGGCGAAGAGACCCAGTACTTC.

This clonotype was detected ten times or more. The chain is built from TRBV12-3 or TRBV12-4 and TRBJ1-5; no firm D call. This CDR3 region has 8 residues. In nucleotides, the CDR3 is TGTCTGGACCAGCCCCAGCATTTT. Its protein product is CLDQPQHF.